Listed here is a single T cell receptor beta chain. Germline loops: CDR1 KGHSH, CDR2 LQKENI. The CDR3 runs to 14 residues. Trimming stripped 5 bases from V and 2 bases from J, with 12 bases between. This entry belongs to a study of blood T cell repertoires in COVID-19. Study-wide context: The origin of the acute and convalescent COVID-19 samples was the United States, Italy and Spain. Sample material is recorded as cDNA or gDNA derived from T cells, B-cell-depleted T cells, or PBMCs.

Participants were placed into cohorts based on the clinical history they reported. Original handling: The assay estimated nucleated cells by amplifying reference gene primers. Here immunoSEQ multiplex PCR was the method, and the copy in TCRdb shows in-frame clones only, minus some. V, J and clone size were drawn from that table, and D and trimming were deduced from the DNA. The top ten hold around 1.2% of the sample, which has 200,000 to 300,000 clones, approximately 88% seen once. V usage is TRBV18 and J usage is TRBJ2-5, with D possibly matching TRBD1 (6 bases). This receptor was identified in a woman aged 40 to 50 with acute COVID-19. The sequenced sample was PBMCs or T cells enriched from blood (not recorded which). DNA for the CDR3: TGTGCCAGCTCAATTCGGACAGCTCAAGAGACCCAGTACTTC. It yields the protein CASSIRTAQETQYF.